The 32 T cell receptor beta chains below were found in one sample sequenced in a study of cytomegalovirus exposure and HLA in healthy donors. A multiplex PCR was run with 60 Vbeta primers and 13 Jbeta primers. Using immunoSEQ multiplex PCR, the repertoire was profiled, and TCRdb retains in-frame clones only, with some absent. The sample records about 160,000 clones, roughly 77% being singletons. The sample comprised PBMCs. These receptors were taken from a man between 25 and 39 years old in good health and CMV-seropositive.

This chain joins TRBV4-1 and TRBJ1-2; D ambiguous. Germline loops: CDR1 MGHRA, CDR2 YSYEKL. Deletions cut 0 bases from V and 6 bases from J, with 14 bases between. The CDR3 length is 15 residues. CDR3 sequence (DNA): TGCGCCAGCAGCCAAGATAGAGTATACGGGAATGGCTACACCTTC. Residues: CASSQDRVYGNGYTF.

V and J are TRBV28 and TRBJ1-1; 10 bases fit TRBD1. This CDR3 has 14 amino acids. V lost 6 bases, J lost 9 bases, and 10 bases stayed unmatched. Germline V CDR1 and CDR2: MDHEN, SYDVKM. CDR3 loop: CASSSPDRGLKAFF. The CDR3 DNA is TGTGCCAGCAGCTCCCCAGACAGGGGGCTTAAAGCTTTCTTT.

This clone was seen only a few times. The chain recombines TRBV6-4 with TRBJ2-5; 8 positions match TRBD1. The CDR3 is made up of 15 amino acids. From germline, CDR1 is MRHNA and CDR2 SNTAGT. V lost 2 bases, J lost 4 bases, and 6 bases stayed unmatched. The CDR3 loop is CASSDVTGVVETQYF. CDR3 in DNA: TGTGCCAGCAGTGACGTGACAGGGGTAGTAGAGACCCAGTACTTC.

The chain links TRBV5-4 to TRBJ1-1; 7 bases map to TRBD1. There are 14 residues in the CDR3. V was clipped by 4 bases and J by 1 base; unmatched bases: 4. Germline V gene data show CDR1 as SGHNT and CDR2 as YYREEE (reference sequence). The CDR3 DNA reads as TGTGCCAGCAGCACAAGGACAGGGAACACTGAAGCTTTCTTT. Amino acids: CASSTRTGNTEAFF.

CDR3 DNA: TGTGCCAGCTCGGAAGACAGCATCCTTCAGCCCCAGCATTTT. It encodes CASSEDSILQPQHF. The chain employs TRBV18 and TRBJ1-5, with TRBD1 as a possible D gene (5 bases). V was cut by 6 bases and J by 6 bases, with 15 bases left in between. The germline V gene has CDR1 KGHSH and CDR2 LQKENI. The CDR3 runs 14 residues.

The chain combines TRBV25-1 with TRBJ1-4; a possible D gene is TRBD1 (6 bases). This CDR3 has 13 amino acids. Per germline, CDR1 MGHDK and CDR2 SYGVNS. V lost 10 bases and J 2 bases, leaving 11 bases between the germline ends. The CDR3 nucleotides read TGTGCCACCGGGACACCGACTAATGAAAAACTGTTTTTT. Residues: CATGTPTNEKLFF. The full variable domain, rest sourced from reference TRBV25-1 and TRBJ1-4, is EADIYQTPRYLVIGTGKKITLECSQTMGHDKMYWYQQDPGMELHLIHYSYGVNSTEKGDLSSESTVSRIRTEHFPLTLESARPSHTSQYLCATGTPTNEKLFFGSGTQLSVL.

The chain recombines TRBV9 with TRBJ2-3; a weak D match, TRBD2 (6 bases). This CDR3 spans 16 amino acids. The V and J ends lost 4 bases and 2 bases respectively, with 17 bases between them. CDR1 SGDLS and CDR2 YYNGEE come from the germline V gene. This chain's CDR3 is CASSSLIAANTDTQYF. CDR3 nucleotides: TGTGCCAGCAGCTCCCTCATAGCGGCGAACACAGATACGCAGTATTTT.

V and J are TRBV5-4 and TRBJ1-2, with a possible D match to TRBD1 (6 bases). The V end was cut by 4 bases, the J end by 7 bases, with 11 bases between. Germline V gives CDR1 SGHNT, CDR2 YYREEE (reference sequence). The CDR3 runs 12 residues. DNA for the CDR3: TGTGCCAGCAGCGGAACAGGGCCTGGCTACACCTTC. Protein: CASSGTGPGYTF. The complete variable domain, with remaining parts taken from reference TRBV5-4 and TRBJ1-2, reads ETGVTQSPTHLIKTRGQQVTLRCSSQSGHNTVSWYQQALGQGPQFIFQYYREEENGRGNFPPRFSGLQFPNYSSELNVNALELDDSALYLCASSGTGPGYTFGSGTRLTVV.

In its sample, this clone was seen a few times. The chain links TRBV15 to TRBJ1-2, with a weak D call TRBD1 (5 bases). V was pared by 0 bases and J by 4 bases, with 9 bases between. Germline V CDR1 and CDR2: LNHNV, YYDKDF (reference sequence). The CDR3 contains 14 residues. CDR3 coding DNA: TGTGCCACCAGCAGAGATATAGGGGCCTATGGCTACACCTTC. This codes for CATSRDIGAYGYTF.

The chain combines TRBV7-2 with TRBJ2-1, with 7 bases fitting TRBD1. Germline assignment: CDR1 SGHTA and CDR2 FQGNSA. J lost 3 bases, V lost 1 base, and 3 bases had no gene match. The CDR3 runs to 15 residues. CDR3 region: CASSLGAGGYNEQFF. In DNA form, the CDR3 reads TGTGCCAGCAGCTTAGGGGCAGGGGGCTACAATGAGCAGTTCTTC. Filled out from reference TRBV7-2 and TRBJ2-1, the complete variable domain reads GAGVSQSPSNKVTEKGKDVELRCDPISGHTALYWYRQSLGQGLEFLIYFQGNSAPDKSGLPSDRFSAERTGGSVSTLTIQRTQQEDSAVYLCASSLGAGGYNEQFFGPGTRLTVL.

This clone was seen a handful of times. The gene calls are TRBV6-5 and TRBJ1-5, with TRBD1 matching 7 bases. The CDR3 spans 15 residues. V shed 2 bases and J 5 bases; nucleotides not matched to a gene: 6. The germline gives CDR1 MNHEY, CDR2 SVGAGI. The CDR3 reads CASSYRGQGDQPQHF. CDR3 sequence (DNA): TGTGCCAGCAGTTACAGGGGGCAGGGGGATCAGCCCCAGCATTTT.

The CDR3 sequence is CASRLLNFDEKLFF. In DNA, the CDR3 is TGTGCCAGCAGACTATTAAACTTCGATGAAAAACTGTTTTTT. The rearrangement joins TRBV6-1 to TRBJ1-4; D remains ambiguous. The germline CDR1 and CDR2 sequences are MNHNS and SASEGT. V was shortened by 6 bases and J by 6 bases, with 14 bases between the two germline ends. This CDR3 is built from 14 residues.

J is TRBJ1-3 and V is TRBV2; maybe TRBD1 (5 bases). CDR1 and CDR2 from the germline V gene are SNHLY and FYNNEI. The V gene lost 6 bases and the J gene lost 0 bases, with 12 bases spanning the gap. The CDR3 has 15 residues. DNA of the CDR3: TGTGCCAGCAGGGGACTCAAGAGCTCTGGAAACACCATATATTTT. Protein sequence: CASRGLKSSGNTIYF. The full variable domain, rest sourced from reference TRBV2 and TRBJ1-3, is EPEVTQTPSHQVTQMGQEVILRCVPISNHLYFYWYRQILGQKVEFLVSFYNNEISEKSEIFDDQFSVERPDGSNFTLKIRSTKLEDSAMYFCASRGLKSSGNTIYFGEGSWLTVV.

In this sample, this clone turned up a few times. This chain uses TRBV4-1 with TRBJ2-1; D is perhaps TRBD2 (6 bases). Germline CDR1 MGHRA, CDR2 YSYEKL. With 0 bases removed from V and 5 bases from J, the gap between germline ends came to 8 bases. The CDR3 length is 14 residues. CDR3 protein: CASSQEWGDNEQFF. The CDR3 coding sequence is TGCGCCAGCAGCCAAGAATGGGGGGACAATGAGCAGTTCTTC.

This chain links TRBV28 with TRBJ1-4; TRBD1 aligns across 9 bases. The CDR3 contains 17 residues. Trimming cost V 6 bases and J 3 bases; bases outside gene matches: 11. Germline-derived CDR1 and CDR2 are MDHEN and SYDVKM. The CDR3 region is CASSTTGQGRANEKLFF. In DNA, the CDR3 is TGTGCCAGCAGCACCACGGGACAGGGAAGAGCTAATGAAAAACTGTTTTTT.

The V call is TRBV5-1, the J call TRBJ2-7; 7 bases fit TRBD2. In germline, CDR1 is SGHRS, CDR2 YFSETQ. The CDR3 covers 15 residues. J was trimmed by 3 bases and V by 7 bases; bases with no gene match: 13. This CDR3 reads CASRLAQRDNYEQYF. The CDR3 nucleotides read TGCGCCAGCCGCCTCGCTCAGCGGGATAACTACGAGCAGTACTTC.

The rearrangement uses TRBV7-9 and TRBJ2-7; 7 bases match TRBD1. The germline V gene has CDR1 SEHNR and CDR2 FQNEAQ (reference sequence). This CDR3 contains 14 residues. V shed 1 base, J shed 5 bases, and the junction held 5 bases outside the gene matches. The CDR3 DNA reads as TGTGCCAGCAGCTTAGGACAGGGCTACAACGAGCAGTACTTC. Residues: CASSLGQGYNEQYF. Complete variable domain (other parts from reference TRBV7-9 and TRBJ2-7): DTGVSQNPRHKITKRGQNVTFRCDPISEHNRLYWYRQTLGQGPEFLTYFQNEAQLEKSRLLSDRFSAERPKGSFSTLEIQRTEQGDSAMYLCASSLGQGYNEQYFGPGTRLTVT.

The chain employs TRBV7-8 and TRBJ2-2, with a tentative D call TRBD1 (5 bases). This CDR3 has 13 residues. V was cut by 4 bases and J by 3 bases, with 6 bases left in between. Germline-derived CDR1 and CDR2 are SGHVS and FQNEAQ. The CDR3 nucleotides read TGTGCCAGCAGCTCAGGGCACACCGGGGAGCTGTTTTTT. It encodes CASSSGHTGELFF. Variable domain in full (rest from reference TRBV7-8 and TRBJ2-2): GAGVSQSPRYKVAKRGQDVALRCDPISGHVSLFWYQQALGQGPEFLTYFQNEAQLDKSGLPSDRFFAERPEGSVSTLKIQRTQQEDSAVYLCASSSGHTGELFFGEGSRLTVL.

This clone was counted a single time. CDR3 in amino acids: CASSFRAAGATDTQYF. CDR3 DNA sequence: TGTGCCAGCAGCTTTCGCGCAGCGGGGGCAACAGATACGCAGTATTTT. This chain joins TRBV5-6 and TRBJ2-3; 8 bases agree with TRBD2. Germline V lookup: CDR1 SGHDT, CDR2 YYEEEE. The CDR3 loop spans 16 amino acids. V shed 2 bases and J 3 bases; nucleotides not matched to a gene: 8. The variable domain in full, completed from reference TRBV5-6 and TRBJ2-3, reads DAGVTQSPTHLIKTRGQQVTLRCSPKSGHDTVSWYQQALGQGPQFIFQYYEEEERQRGNFPDRFSGHQFPNYSSELNVNALLLGDSALYLCASSFRAAGATDTQYFGPGTRLTVL.

The count of this clone is one. The V and J genes are TRBV7-8 and TRBJ2-7; D ambiguous. The germline V and J ends were trimmed by 5 bases and 5 bases, with 10 bases remaining between them. CDR3 length equals 12 residues. The germline CDR1 and CDR2 sequences are SGHVS and FQNEAQ. The CDR3 DNA reads as TGTGCCAGCAGCGCAAGCTTCGACGAGCAGTACTTC. Translation gives CASSASFDEQYF.

The V gene is TRBV5-6, the J gene TRBJ2-7; 8 bases are shared with TRBD1. The V and J ends lost 0 bases and 5 bases, in that order; junction bases with no gene match: 7. The CDR3 is 15 residues long. The germline gives CDR1 SGHDT, CDR2 YYEEEE. CDR3 DNA: TGTGCCAGCAGCTTGGATGCAGGGGGCTTCAACGAGCAGTACTTC. Translation gives CASSLDAGGFNEQYF. Using reference TRBV5-6 and TRBJ2-7 for the parts outside the CDR3, the full variable domain is DAGVTQSPTHLIKTRGQQVTLRCSPKSGHDTVSWYQQALGQGPQFIFQYYEEEERQRGNFPDRFSGHQFPNYSSELNVNALLLGDSALYLCASSLDAGGFNEQYFGPGTRLTVT.

The genes are TRBV28 and TRBJ1-6; D call uncertain. The CDR3 is 14 amino acids. The germline V gene encodes CDR1 MDHEN and CDR2 SYDVKM. V was shortened by 2 bases and J by 10 bases, with 12 bases between the two germline ends. The CDR3 DNA sequence: TGTGCCAGCAGTTTAGGCGGGTTCGGGTCACCCCTCCACTTT. It yields the protein CASSLGGFGSPLHF.

The chain joins TRBV29-1 to TRBJ2-3; 9 bases agree with TRBD1. CDR1 is SQVTM, CDR2 ANQGSEA, per germline. CDR3 size: 14 residues. V was pared by 8 bases and J by 3 bases, with 9 bases of the junction left unmatched. CDR3 sequence: CSPRTGVGTDTQYF. Written as DNA, the CDR3 is TGCAGCCCGCGGACAGGGGTAGGGACAGATACGCAGTATTTT.

The count of this clone is one. J is TRBJ2-7 and V is TRBV15, with 7 bases aligning to TRBD1. J was trimmed by 3 bases and V by 0 bases; bases with no gene match: 5. The CDR3 is 15 amino acids. Looked up from germline, CDR1 is LNHNV and CDR2 is YYDKDF (reference sequence). In nucleotides, the CDR3 is TGTGCCACCAGCAGAGATGGGGGACAGATCTACGAGCAGTACTTC. Its protein is CATSRDGGQIYEQYF.

V and J are TRBV4-1 and TRBJ1-1; 9 positions agree with TRBD1. Germline V gene lookup returns CDR1 MGHRA and CDR2 YSYEKL. The CDR3 consists of 16 residues. With V trimmed by 3 bases and J by 1 base, 6 bases remained unmatched. CDR3 nucleotide sequence: TGCGCCAGCAGCCACGCCCAGGGACAGGGGAACACTGAAGCTTTCTTT. It specifies CASSHAQGQGNTEAFF.

This clone was seen only a few times. Other DNA sequences from this sample encode an identical CDR3 as well. The chain is built from TRBV6-5 and TRBJ1-5, with D perhaps matching TRBD1 (5 bases). Germline loops: CDR1 MNHEY, CDR2 SVGAGI. Deletions cut 0 bases from V and 1 base from J, with 7 bases between. The CDR3 has 15 amino acids. The CDR3 loop reads CASSYSGQSNQPQHF. In nucleotides, the CDR3 is TGTGCCAGCAGTTACTCGGGGCAGAGCAATCAGCCCCAGCATTTT.

This clone was seen a few times. The chain combines TRBV5-6 with TRBJ1-1; unclear D gene. V was shortened by 0 bases and J by 3 bases, with 12 bases between the two germline ends. The CDR3 sequence is 15 residues long. Germline values: CDR1 SGHDT, CDR2 YYEEEE. CDR3 amino acids: CASSLDRFGDTEAFF. In DNA, the CDR3 is TGTGCCAGCAGCTTGGACAGATTCGGGGACACTGAAGCTTTCTTT.

This clone was picked up one time. The genes are TRBV5-1 and TRBJ2-3, with TRBD2 matching 13 bases. The CDR3 consists of 17 residues. Germline V gives CDR1 SGHRS, CDR2 YFSETQ. Trimming at V came to 2 bases and at J to 2 bases, leaving 5 bases not matched to a gene. The CDR3 loop reads CASSFGLAGETTDTQYF. DNA for the CDR3: TGCGCCAGCAGCTTTGGACTAGCGGGGGAAACCACAGATACGCAGTATTTT.

The V and J genes are TRBV5-1 and TRBJ1-6; no clear D. The CDR3 sequence is 15 residues long. V shed 0 bases and J shed 4 bases, with 8 bases lying between them. Germline values: CDR1 SGHRS, CDR2 YFSETQ. CDR3 nucleotide sequence: TGCGCCAGCAGCTTGGCTCAGGATTATAATTCACCCCTCCACTTT. As protein: CASSLAQDYNSPLHF.

This chain joins TRBV6-5 and TRBJ2-2; D is uncertain. CDR3 length equals 13 residues. Germline V gives CDR1 MNHEY, CDR2 SVGAGI. Trimming stripped 2 bases from V and 8 bases from J, with 9 bases between. The chain's CDR3 is CASSYRQAGELFF. As DNA, the CDR3 is TGTGCCAGCAGTTACCGCCAGGCTGGGGAGCTGTTTTTT.

This chain connects TRBV7-6 to TRBJ1-2, with TRBD1 identical over 10 bases. Germline trimming cut 3 bases from V and 5 bases from J; bases unmatched to any gene: 9. This CDR3 region has 16 residues. Germline CDR1 is SGHVS and CDR2 is FNYEAQ. The CDR3 DNA sequence: TGTGCCAGCAGCTTGGGGGGGACAGGGGAAGCATATGGCTACACCTTC. Protein product: CASSLGGTGEAYGYTF.

The rearrangement joins TRBV30 to TRBJ2-1, with 9 bases fitting TRBD1. Germline V gene data show CDR1 as GTSNPN and CDR2 as SVGIG (reference sequence). The CDR3 contains 15 residues. V shed 3 bases and J 8 bases; nucleotides not matched to a gene: 11. CDR3 coding DNA: TGTGCCTGGAGAAGACCGGGACAGGGAAGATATGAGCAGTTCTTC. Translating gives CAWRRPGQGRYEQFF.